Following are 26 T cell receptor beta chains from one sample sequenced in a study of shared clonotypes between healthy human individuals. Clones were sequenced by immunoSEQ multiplex PCR, and TCRdb holds only the in-frame ones, with some missing. The sample gives hundreds of thousands of clones, just under 97% of which show up once; around 0.097% is in the top ten. Naive-designated CD8 cells lacked CD45RO, were positively enriched for CCR7, and omitted terminally differentiated effector memory CD45RA+ cells. The material sequenced was naive CD8+ T cells sorted from blood. These TCRs come from a woman under 40 in good health.

The V and J genes are TRBV28 and TRBJ2-5; no clear D. V shed 5 bases and J shed 12 bases, with 19 bases lying between them. The germline gives CDR1 MDHEN, CDR2 SYDVKM. The CDR3 has 13 amino acids. CDR3 amino acids: CASSPPSHGWKYF. The CDR3 DNA follows: TGTGCCAGCAGTCCACCATCACACGGGTGGAAGTACTTC.

The V call is TRBV5-4, the J call TRBJ2-7; 11 nucleotides agree with TRBD2. Germline-derived CDR1 and CDR2 are SGHNT and YYREEE (reference sequence). With 4 bases clipped from V and 12 bases from J, the junction kept 6 bases outside the gene matches. The CDR3 runs to 12 residues. The CDR3 nucleotides are TGTGCCAGCAGCCCCTTTCTAGCGGGAGGGTACTTC. Its translation is CASSPFLAGGYF.

V usage is TRBV7-3 and J usage is TRBJ1-1, with D perhaps matching TRBD1 (5 bases). Trimming took off 1 base at V and 0 bases at J, with 12 bases between the two ends. Looked up from germline, CDR1 is SGHTA and CDR2 is FQGTGA. CDR3 length equals 16 residues. CDR3 sequence: CASSLMTAELNTEAFF. The DNA for the CDR3 is TGTGCCAGCAGCTTAATGACAGCAGAATTGAACACTGAAGCTTTCTTT.

This chain joins TRBV2 and TRBJ1-1; tentative D call: TRBD1 (5 bases). CDR3 length: 14 amino acids. The germline V gene encodes CDR1 SNHLY and CDR2 FYNNEI. Trimming removed 4 bases at V and 4 bases at J, with 13 bases between. The CDR3 reads CASSGMQGSTEAFF. The CDR3 bases are TGTGCCAGCAGTGGAATGCAGGGAAGCACTGAAGCTTTCTTT.

This clone was seen just once. The gene calls are TRBV27 and TRBJ2-1; D is possibly TRBD1 (6 bases). Germline V gene lookup returns CDR1 MNHEY and CDR2 SMNVEV (reference sequence). This CDR3 region has 17 residues. V was clipped by 1 base and J by 0 bases, with 13 bases between them. For the CDR3, the DNA is TGTGCCAGCAGTTTATTGTCCGGGACAAGCTCCTACAATGAGCAGTTCTTC. Protein product: CASSLLSGTSSYNEQFF.

The chain carries TRBV2 and TRBJ2-7, with D tentatively TRBD1 or TRBD2 (5 bases each). Looked up from germline, CDR1 is SNHLY and CDR2 is FYNNEI. With 5 bases removed from V and 2 bases from J, the gap between germline ends came to 13 bases. This CDR3 comprises 14 residues. CDR3 bases: TGTGCCAGCAGTCCCGGGACGGCGACCTACGAGCAGTACTTC. Translating it yields CASSPGTATYEQYF.

This chain links TRBV5-8 with TRBJ2-7; 7 bases fit TRBD1. V dropped 1 base and J dropped 3; count of bases not matched to a gene: 4. The length of the CDR3 is 14 residues. The germline CDR1 and CDR2 sequences are SGHTS and YDEGEE. The CDR3 here is CASSLTGEVYEQYF. CDR3 DNA sequence: TGTGCCAGCAGCTTGACAGGGGAAGTCTACGAGCAGTACTTC. Full variable domain (missing parts from reference TRBV5-8 and TRBJ2-7): EAGVTQSPTHLIKTRGQQATLRCSPISGHTSVYWYQQALGLGLQFLLWYDEGEERNRGNFPPRFSGRQFPNYSSELNVNALELEDSALYLCASSLTGEVYEQYFGPGTRLTVT.

The V gene is TRBV19, the J gene TRBJ2-2; the match to TRBD2 covers 7 bases. The CDR3 is 16 amino acids. CDR1 is LNHDA, CDR2 SQIVND, per germline (reference sequence). J lost 5 bases, V lost 4 bases, and 10 bases had no gene match. The CDR3 nucleotides are TGTGCCAGTAGTAAAGGACTAGTCGTAAATACCGGGGAGCTGTTTTTT. It translates to CASSKGLVVNTGELFF.

The V gene is TRBV27, the J gene TRBJ2-7; 10 bases agree with TRBD1. The CDR3 covers 14 residues. Germline V CDR1 and CDR2: MNHEY, SMNVEV (reference sequence). V was pared by 3 bases and J by 5 bases, with 4 bases of the junction left unmatched. Written as DNA, the CDR3 is TGTGCCAGCAGTTTCGGGACAGGGGTGAACGAGCAGTACTTC. Amino acids: CASSFGTGVNEQYF.

V is TRBV29-1 and J is TRBJ2-1; 11 nucleotides align to TRBD2. The CDR3 contains 17 residues. Trimming removed 0 bases from V and 5 bases from J; junction bases left unmatched: 9. The V gene's germline CDR1 is SQVTM and CDR2 ANQGSEA. This chain's CDR3 is CSVEDSGLAEGDNEQFF. The DNA of the CDR3 is TGCAGCGTTGAAGACTCGGGACTAGCGGAGGGCGACAATGAGCAGTTCTTC.

The chain combines TRBV5-1 with TRBJ2-5, with unresolved D. CDR3 size: 13 residues. Germline CDR1 SGHRS, CDR2 YFSETQ. Trimming removed 4 bases at V and 1 base at J, with 8 bases between. CDR3 nucleotide sequence: TGCGCCAGCAGCCCGGGCCGCCAAGAGACCCAGTACTTC. This translates into CASSPGRQETQYF.

The V call is TRBV7-9, the J call TRBJ2-7; unclear D gene. The length of the CDR3 is 16 residues. Trimming left V 0 bases short and J 0 bases short, with 12 bases between. CDR1 and CDR2 (germline): SEHNR, FQNEAQ (reference sequence). The CDR3 sequence: CASSLAEASYSYEQYF. CDR3 bases: TGTGCCAGCAGCTTAGCGGAAGCGTCTTACTCCTACGAGCAGTACTTC.

V gene TRBV18 combines with J gene TRBJ2-2, with TRBD1 identical over 8 bases. V lost 3 bases, J lost 6 bases, and 12 bases stayed unmatched. Germline CDR1 and CDR2: KGHSH and LQKENI. CDR3 length equals 17 residues. DNA for the CDR3: TGTGCCAGCTCACCCCAGGACAGGGTATCAGTCGCCGGGGAGCTGTTTTTT. This sequence encodes CASSPQDRVSVAGELFF.

The chain couples TRBV28 to TRBJ1-1, with 10 nucleotides matching TRBD1. Trimming cost V 5 bases and J 4 bases; bases outside gene matches: 10. Germline-derived CDR1 and CDR2 are MDHEN and SYDVKM. The CDR3 runs 16 residues. The CDR3 region has the DNA TGTGCCAGCAGTCTTTTGACAGGGGGCGCGGGCACTGAAGCTTTCTTT. It codes for CASSLLTGGAGTEAFF.

This chain uses TRBV5-6 with TRBJ2-1; D not certain. Deletions cut 0 bases from V and 9 bases from J, with 7 bases between. The CDR3 is 12 residues long. Germline CDR1 is SGHDT and CDR2 is YYEEEE. CDR3 amino acids: CASSLAASEQFF. For the CDR3, the DNA is TGTGCCAGCAGCTTGGCCGCGTCTGAGCAGTTCTTC.

V usage is TRBV5-5 and J usage is TRBJ2-7; 9 positions match TRBD2. This CDR3 comprises 14 residues. J lost 3 bases, V lost 0 bases, and 1 base had no gene match. Germline assignment: CDR1 SGHKS and CDR2 YYEKEE (reference sequence). In nucleotides, the CDR3 is TGTGCCAGCAGCTTGGGGACTAGCGTCTACGAGCAGTACTTC. Its translation is CASSLGTSVYEQYF.

CDR3 sequence reads: CASSLSATYEQYF. The CDR3 bases are TGTGCCAGCAGCTTGTCGGCGACCTACGAGCAGTACTTC. J is TRBJ2-7 and V is TRBV5-4; D call uncertain. The CDR3 runs to 13 residues. V lost 1 base and J 2 bases, leaving 7 bases between the germline ends. Germline-derived CDR1 and CDR2 are SGHNT and YYREEE (reference sequence).

This chain uses TRBV5-1 with TRBJ2-1; D may be TRBD2 (6 bases). Trimming took 5 bases from V and 4 from J, leaving 10 bases between them. This CDR3 comprises 13 residues. Germline V gene lookup returns CDR1 SGHRS and CDR2 YFSETQ. The CDR3: CASRGLYYNEQFF. As DNA, the CDR3 is TGCGCCAGCAGGGGACTGTATTACAATGAGCAGTTCTTC.

The chain joins TRBV18 to TRBJ2-2; TRBD2 matches 11 bases. V was clipped by 2 bases and J by 5 bases; unmatched bases: 4. The germline V gene encodes CDR1 KGHSH and CDR2 LQKENI. The CDR3 is 16 residues long. The DNA of the CDR3 is TGTGCCAGCTCACCAACCGCTAGCGGGAGGACCGGGGAGCTGTTTTTT. Its protein product is CASSPTASGRTGELFF.

The chain combines TRBV18 with TRBJ2-1; unclear D gene. Trimming stripped 5 bases from V and 9 bases from J, with 8 bases between. Germline-derived CDR1 and CDR2 are KGHSH and LQKENI. The CDR3 extends over 11 amino acids. The CDR3 DNA sequence: TGTGCCAGCTCATCGTATAGTGAGCAGTTCTTC. Translated: CASSSYSEQFF.

The rearrangement joins TRBV6-1 to TRBJ1-2, with TRBD1 matching over 12 bases. V shed 10 bases and J 8 bases; nucleotides not matched to a gene: 5. CDR1 MNHNS and CDR2 SASEGT come from the germline V gene. This CDR3 is built from 12 residues. CDR3 residues: CATAGTGGGYTF. Here the CDR3 DNA reads TGTGCCACCGCCGGGACAGGGGGCGGCTACACCTTC.

V and J are TRBV19 and TRBJ1-1; no firm D call. V was clipped by 5 bases and J by 4 bases, with 11 bases between them. The CDR3 is 13 amino acids. Germline CDR1 is LNHDA and CDR2 is SQIVND (reference sequence). The CDR3 loop is CASSPDGITEAFF. For the CDR3, the DNA is TGTGCCAGTAGTCCCGACGGAATCACTGAAGCTTTCTTT.

The chain has TRBV6-5 and TRBJ2-7; possible D gene TRBD2, 5 bases. Germline-derived CDR1 and CDR2 are MNHEY and SVGAGI. The germline V and J ends were trimmed by 6 bases and 5 bases, with 23 bases remaining between them. The CDR3 runs 16 residues. Written as DNA, the CDR3 is TGTGCCAGCAGCTACGGCCTCGGGAACCGCTGGCACGAGCAGTACTTC. Translating it yields CASSYGLGNRWHEQYF.

The chain carries TRBV28 and TRBJ2-5; D is possibly TRBD1 or TRBD2 (5 bases each). The end of the DNA fits TRBJ2-7 better, so the J call may be wrong. Germline V gene sequence: CDR1 MDHEN, CDR2 SYDVKM. The CDR3 covers 13 residues. The CDR3 region is CASSFGAAYEQYF. DNA for the CDR3: TGTGCCAGCAGTTTCGGGGCAGCCTACGAGCAGTACTTC.

The chain is built from TRBV7-8 and TRBJ2-1; 8 nucleotides match TRBD2. This CDR3 spans 14 amino acids. The germline gives CDR1 SGHVS, CDR2 FQNEAQ. The trim removed 6 bases at V and 8 bases at J, leaving 9 bases unmatched. The CDR3 DNA is TGTGCCAGCAGTTCTACCGGGACTAGTTATGAGCAGTTCTTC. This translates into CASSSTGTSYEQFF.

V usage is TRBV11-2 and J usage is TRBJ1-3; D not certain. This CDR3 region has 15 residues. V was trimmed by 5 bases and J by 0 bases, leaving 11 bases between them. The germline V gene has CDR1 SGHAT and CDR2 FQNNGV. CDR3 amino acids: CASSLGRTSGNTIYF. The CDR3 region has the DNA TGTGCCAGCAGCCTTGGCAGAACCTCTGGAAACACCATATATTTT.